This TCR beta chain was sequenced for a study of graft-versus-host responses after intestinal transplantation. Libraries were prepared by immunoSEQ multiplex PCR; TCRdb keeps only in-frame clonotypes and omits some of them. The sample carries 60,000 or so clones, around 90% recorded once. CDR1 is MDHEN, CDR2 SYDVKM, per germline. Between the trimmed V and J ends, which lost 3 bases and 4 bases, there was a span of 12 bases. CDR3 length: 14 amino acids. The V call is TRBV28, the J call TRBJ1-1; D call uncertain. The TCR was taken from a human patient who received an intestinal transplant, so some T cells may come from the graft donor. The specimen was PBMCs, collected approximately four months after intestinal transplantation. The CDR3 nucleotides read TGTGCCAGCAGTTTCCCCTCAATGGGCACTGAAGCTTTCTTT. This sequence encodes CASSFPSMGTEAFF.